This record covers a single TCR beta chain. The antigen is undetermined. This sample was taken from a study of shared clonotypes between healthy human individuals. Study results and caveats: Among donors, sharing of clonotypes was expected to be affected by sequencing depth.

Here immunoSEQ multiplex PCR was the method, and the copy in TCRdb shows in-frame clones only, minus some. The table lists 2.5 million or so clones, just over 90% of them singletons, with about 0.13% in the top ten. V shed 2 bases and J shed 1 base, with 7 bases lying between them. The CDR3 extends over 14 amino acids. The germline V gene encodes CDR1 MRHNA and CDR2 SNTAGT. The sequenced material came from naive CD4+ T cells sorted from blood. Subset indicated: CD45RA+ positively selected. The receptor's source is a young man in good health. This rearrangement joins TRBV6-4 to TRBJ2-3; D might be TRBD1 (5 bases). CDR3 sequence: CASSDRQRTDTQYF. The CDR3 nucleotides are TGTGCCAGCAGTGACCGACAGCGCACAGATACGCAGTATTTT.